The rows below give T cell receptor beta chains drawn from one sample of a study of blood T cells in healthy people across ages. Using its own MiXCR run on the 5' RACE reads, TCRdb lists one record per CDR3 protein. The data hold roughly 700,000 distinct CDR3 sequences, with more than 20% observed a single time. These records were also assigned to another study, of T cells of mothers and their children.

Sequenced material: blood. These receptors all stem from a boy aged 5-17 years in good health. The CDR3 runs from the conserved cysteine through the conserved F or W. A D gene is named only where the DNA matches it firmly. Clone size is shown for a subset of rows, as once, few, many or a class of expanded clone.

j_gene: TRBJ1-1
d_gene: NA
abundance: few
v_gene: TRBV29-1
CDR3nt: TGCAGCGTTGTAGAGGGGTTCGGCGCTGAAGCTTTCTTT
CDR3aa: CSVVEGFGAEAFF

j_gene: TRBJ2-7
d_gene: TRBD2
abundance: few
v_gene: TRBV6-5
CDR3nt: TGTGCCAGCAGTTCCGGGACTAGCGGGATTCTTTCCTACGAGCAGTACTTC
CDR3aa: CASSSGTSGILSYEQYF

j_gene: TRBJ2-1
d_gene: NA
abundance: few
v_gene: TRBV5-5
CDR3nt: TGTGCCAGCAGCGTAGCCGGGAGTCCCGTGAATGAGCAGTTCTTC
CDR3aa: CASSVAGSPVNEQFF

j_gene: TRBJ1-1
d_gene: NA
abundance: NA
v_gene: TRBV11-3
CDR3nt: TGTGCCAGCAGCAGGGTAACTGAAGCTTTCTTT
CDR3aa: CASSRVTEAFF

j_gene: TRBJ1-1
d_gene: TRBD1
abundance: few
v_gene: TRBV28
CDR3nt: TGTGCCAGCACATTGAGGGGACAGGGAATGTTTCCGAAAGCTTTCTTT
CDR3aa: CASTLRGQGMFPKAFF

j_gene: TRBJ1-4
d_gene: NA
abundance: few
v_gene: TRBV27
CDR3nt: TGTGCCAGCTCATCGATTGGAGGCGGTGAAAAACTGTTTTTT
CDR3aa: CASSSIGGGEKLFF

j_gene: TRBJ2-7
d_gene: NA
abundance: NA
v_gene: TRBV10-3
CDR3nt: TGTGCCATCAGTGAGTCGGTAGGGATTTACGAGCAGTACTTC
CDR3aa: CAISESVGIYEQYF

j_gene: TRBJ2-2
d_gene: TRBD2
abundance: few
v_gene: TRBV29-1
CDR3nt: TGCAGCGCTACTAGCGGCGCGAACACCGGGGAGCTGTTTTTT
CDR3aa: CSATSGANTGELFF

j_gene: TRBJ2-2
d_gene: TRBD1
abundance: NA
v_gene: TRBV7-2
CDR3nt: TGTGCCAGCAGACCTCGGGACAGGGCTTTCACCGGGGAGCTGTTTTTT
CDR3aa: CASRPRDRAFTGELFF

j_gene: TRBJ2-7
d_gene: NA
abundance: few
v_gene: TRBV5-1
CDR3nt: TGCGCCAGCAGCTTGGCTGCCAGTCCCTACGAGCAGTACTTC
CDR3aa: CASSLAASPYEQYF

j_gene: TRBJ1-4
d_gene: TRBD1
abundance: NA
v_gene: TRBV6-5
CDR3nt: TGTGCCAGCAGCCGACAGGGGGACGTGGATGAAAAACTGTTTTTT
CDR3aa: CASSRQGDVDEKLFF

j_gene: TRBJ1-1
d_gene: TRBD1
abundance: NA
v_gene: TRBV11-2
CDR3nt: TGTGCCAGCAGCCCTCCGGGACAGGGAGTTAAAGCTTTCTTT
CDR3aa: CASSPPGQGVKAFF

j_gene: TRBJ2-3
d_gene: NA
abundance: NA
v_gene: TRBV7-3
CDR3nt: TGTGCCAGCAGCGCCCGGGGCTTTAGCACAGATACGCAGTATTTT
CDR3aa: CASSARGFSTDTQYF

j_gene: TRBJ2-5
d_gene: NA
abundance: NA
v_gene: TRBV7-2
CDR3nt: TGTGCCAGCAGCTCGGACGGGGCGCGGGAGACCCAGTACTTC
CDR3aa: CASSSDGARETQYF

j_gene: TRBJ2-2
d_gene: TRBD1
abundance: few
v_gene: TRBV9
CDR3nt: TGTGCCAGCAGCGGACAGGGCGAGAACACCGGGGAGCTGTTTTTT
CDR3aa: CASSGQGENTGELFF

j_gene: TRBJ2-5
d_gene: TRBD1
abundance: many
v_gene: TRBV7-3
CDR3nt: TGTGCCAGCAGCTACGGACAGGGAGAGACCCAGTACTTC
CDR3aa: CASSYGQGETQYF

j_gene: TRBJ1-1
d_gene: NA
abundance: NA
v_gene: TRBV29-1
CDR3nt: TGCAGCGTTGACGTATTCACTGAAGCTTCCTTT
CDR3aa: CSVDVFTEASF

j_gene: TRBJ2-2
d_gene: TRBD2
abundance: NA
v_gene: TRBV24-1
CDR3nt: TGTGCCACCAGTAGCCCCCTAAGGGAGGGAGCCGGGGAGCTGTTTTTT
CDR3aa: CATSSPLREGAGELFF

j_gene: TRBJ1-5
d_gene: NA
abundance: few
v_gene: TRBV2
CDR3nt: TGTGCCAGCAGAATTACAGGGACCTATAGCAATCAGCCCCAGCATTTT
CDR3aa: CASRITGTYSNQPQHF

j_gene: TRBJ2-5
d_gene: NA
abundance: few
v_gene: TRBV21-1
CDR3nt: TGTGCCAGCAGTCGTGGGAGGGCAGAGACCCAGTACTTC
CDR3aa: CASSRGRAETQYF

j_gene: TRBJ2-7
d_gene: NA
abundance: few
v_gene: TRBV20-1
CDR3nt: TGCAGTGCTAGTTACGGGGTTAAGAGCTCCTACGAGCAGTACTTC
CDR3aa: CSASYGVKSSYEQYF

j_gene: TRBJ2-3
d_gene: NA
abundance: few
v_gene: TRBV20-1
CDR3nt: TGCAGTGCCCACAGTGTGGAAGATACGCAGTATTTT
CDR3aa: CSAHSVEDTQYF

j_gene: TRBJ1-3
d_gene: NA
abundance: NA
v_gene: TRBV7-2
CDR3nt: TGTGCCAGCAGCTTATGGGAGGGCGCTGGAAACACCATATATTTT
CDR3aa: CASSLWEGAGNTIYF

j_gene: TRBJ2-2
d_gene: TRBD2
abundance: few
v_gene: TRBV4-2
CDR3nt: TGTGCCAGCAGCCCTAGCGGGGACACCGGGGAGCTGTTTTTT
CDR3aa: CASSPSGDTGELFF

j_gene: TRBJ2-6
d_gene: TRBD1
abundance: NA
v_gene: TRBV4-1
CDR3nt: TGCGCCAGCAGCCAAGAATGGGGCGGACAGGGCCTCTCTGGGGCCAACGTCCTGACTTTC
CDR3aa: CASSQEWGGQGLSGANVLTF

j_gene: TRBJ2-7
d_gene: NA
abundance: few
v_gene: TRBV6-2/TRBV6-3
CDR3nt: TGTGCCAGCAGACGCCGGCTAGACTACGAGCAGTACTTC
CDR3aa: CASRRRLDYEQYF

j_gene: TRBJ2-7
d_gene: NA
abundance: NA
v_gene: TRBV3-1
CDR3nt: TGTGCCAGCAGCCAAGATATTGTGGGCTCTTACGAGCAGTACTTC
CDR3aa: CASSQDIVGSYEQYF

j_gene: TRBJ2-6
d_gene: TRBD1
abundance: few
v_gene: TRBV5-1
CDR3nt: TGCGCCAGCAGCTTGGAAGGACAGGGGGCGGGGGCCAACGTCCTGACTTTC
CDR3aa: CASSLEGQGAGANVLTF

j_gene: TRBJ2-7
d_gene: TRBD2
abundance: NA
v_gene: TRBV28
CDR3nt: TGTGCCAGCAGGGGATTGGGGGGGAAATTGCGGGAGCAGTACTTC
CDR3aa: CASRGLGGKLREQYF

j_gene: TRBJ2-1
d_gene: NA
abundance: few
v_gene: TRBV20-1
CDR3nt: TGCAGTGCTAGGGGGCAACACAGGGCCGGCAATGAGCAGTTCTTC
CDR3aa: CSARGQHRAGNEQFF

j_gene: TRBJ2-1
d_gene: TRBD1
abundance: few
v_gene: TRBV9
CDR3nt: TGTGCCAGCAGCTTGACAGGGCCCTACAATGAGCAGTTCTTC
CDR3aa: CASSLTGPYNEQFF

j_gene: TRBJ2-1
d_gene: NA
abundance: NA
v_gene: TRBV3-1
CDR3nt: TGTGCCAGCAGCCAAGGAGGTTTCGGGAGCTCCTACAATGAGCAGTTCTTC
CDR3aa: CASSQGGFGSSYNEQFF

j_gene: TRBJ2-1
d_gene: TRBD2
abundance: NA
v_gene: TRBV20-1
CDR3nt: TGCAGTGCTAGAAGGACTAGAGAGACCAATGAGCAGTTCTTC
CDR3aa: CSARRTRETNEQFF

j_gene: TRBJ2-7
d_gene: NA
abundance: NA
v_gene: TRBV6-2/TRBV6-3
CDR3nt: TGTGCCAGCAGGGTTGGGGACTACGAGCAGTACTTC
CDR3aa: CASRVGDYEQYF

j_gene: TRBJ2-3
d_gene: NA
abundance: many
v_gene: TRBV29-1
CDR3nt: TGCAGCGTTGAAACAGCGGGCACAGATACGCAGTATTTT
CDR3aa: CSVETAGTDTQYF

j_gene: TRBJ1-6
d_gene: NA
abundance: few
v_gene: TRBV5-6
CDR3nt: TGTGCCAGCAGCCCTGAACGGGGAATCGCCTATAATTCACCCCTCCACTTT
CDR3aa: CASSPERGIAYNSPLHF

j_gene: TRBJ2-2
d_gene: NA
abundance: NA
v_gene: TRBV7-9
CDR3nt: TGTGCCAGCAGCTTAGGGGTCTGGGACCCGAACACCGGGGAGCTGTTTTTT
CDR3aa: CASSLGVWDPNTGELFF

j_gene: TRBJ2-7
d_gene: TRBD2
abundance: NA
v_gene: TRBV11-2
CDR3nt: TGTGCCAGCAGCTTATCATTCAACCCGGGGGGACTAGCGGAAAAGTTAACCTACGAGCAGTACTTC
CDR3aa: CASSLSFNPGGLAEKLTYEQYF

j_gene: TRBJ2-1
d_gene: TRBD2
abundance: NA
v_gene: TRBV5-1
CDR3nt: TGCGCCAGCAGAAAGTTAGCGGGAGAGGTTTATGAGCAGTTCTTC
CDR3aa: CASRKLAGEVYEQFF

j_gene: TRBJ1-5
d_gene: NA
abundance: few
v_gene: TRBV4-1
CDR3nt: TGCGCCAGCAGCCAAGGACGGGACATAGGCAATCAGCCCCAGCATTTT
CDR3aa: CASSQGRDIGNQPQHF